A single sample is the source of the 9 T cell receptor beta chains below, sequenced in a study of CD8+ T cells in alopecia areata. Sequencing relied on a cDNA template that was reverse transcribed from extracted RNA. Clones were read by immunoSEQ multiplex PCR, and TCRdb kept only the in-frame ones, dropping some. The profile shows under 250,000 clones, more than 45% of them singletons. The treatment was: oral pan-JAK inhibitor, 5-10 mg twice daily. The material sequenced was CD4+ T cells sorted from blood, taken at week 4, from a patient treated with tofacitinib. These receptors all stem from a human donor with alopecia areata.

J is TRBJ2-1 and V is TRBV5-1; 8 bases fit TRBD2. V gave up 1 base and J gave up 5 bases; unmatched junction bases: 5. In germline, CDR1 is SGHRS, CDR2 YFSETQ. The CDR3 has 15 residues. DNA for the CDR3: TGCGCCAGCAGCTTGATAGCGGGGTTCAACAATGAGCAGTTCTTC. Translation gives CASSLIAGFNNEQFF.

V is TRBV7-9 and J is TRBJ2-3; TRBD1 is a possible D gene (5 bases). This CDR3 spans 17 amino acids. The V gene's germline CDR1 is SEHNR and CDR2 FQNEAQ (reference sequence). Deletions cut 1 base from V and 1 base from J, with 15 bases between. Here the CDR3 reads CASSLGSQGMGTDTQYF. The CDR3 nucleotides are TGTGCCAGCAGCTTAGGATCTCAGGGTATGGGCACAGATACGCAGTATTTT.

This clone was seen more than once but under ten times. The V gene is TRBV7-2, the J gene TRBJ2-5; the match to TRBD2 covers 8 bases. CDR3 size: 17 residues. With 2 bases clipped from V and 0 bases from J, the junction kept 8 bases outside the gene matches. The germline V gene encodes CDR1 SGHTA and CDR2 FQGNSA. Written as DNA, the CDR3 is TGTGCCAGCAGCTTATCTCCCCGGGGGGGGAACCAAGAGACCCAGTACTTC. It codes for CASSLSPRGGNQETQYF.

V is TRBV7-2 and J is TRBJ1-6; 7 bases align to TRBD1. With 0 bases clipped from V and 10 bases from J, the junction kept 6 bases outside the gene matches. This CDR3 comprises 15 residues. From germline, CDR1 is SGHTA and CDR2 FQGNSA. The CDR3 sequence: CASSLAKGAGSPLHF. The CDR3 region has the DNA TGTGCCAGCAGCTTAGCGAAGGGGGCTGGATCACCCCTCCACTTT. Based on the CDR3 plus reference TRBV7-2 and TRBJ1-6, the full variable domain is GAGVSQSPSNKVTEKGKDVELRCDPISGHTALYWYRQSLGQGLEFLIYFQGNSAPDKSGLPSDRFSAERTGGSVSTLTIQRTQQEDSAVYLCASSLAKGAGSPLHFGNGTRLTVT.

CDR3 DNA sequence: TGCAGCGTTGAGATTCAGCTTAACACTGAAGCTTTCTTT. It translates to CSVEIQLNTEAFF. The chain carries TRBV29-1 and TRBJ1-1; D is unresolved. V lost 3 bases and J lost 2, with 10 bases in between. The CDR3 runs 13 residues. Germline loops: CDR1 SQVTM, CDR2 ANQGSEA.

CDR3 coding DNA: TGCAGCGCCAAGACAGGGTTCGGGGATAACACTGAAGCTTTCTTT. As protein: CSAKTGFGDNTEAFF. The rearrangement uses TRBV29-1 and TRBJ1-1; 7 nucleotides agree with TRBD1. There are 15 residues in the CDR3. Per the germline V gene, CDR1 is SQVTM and CDR2 is ANQGSEA. V shed 7 bases, J shed 2 bases, and the junction held 13 bases outside the gene matches. Full variable domain (outside the CDR3, taken from reference TRBV29-1 and TRBJ1-1): SAVISQKPSRDICQRGTSLTIQCQVDSQVTMMFWYRQQPGQSLTLIATANQGSEATYESGFVIDKFPISRPNLTFSTLTVSNMSPEDSSIYLCSAKTGFGDNTEAFFGQGTRLTVV.

V gene TRBV7-9 combines with J gene TRBJ1-2; TRBD1 aligns across 7 bases. The CDR3 is 17 residues long. Germline CDR1 and CDR2: SEHNR and FQNEAQ (reference sequence). V gave up 5 bases and J gave up 3 bases; unmatched junction bases: 15. CDR3 region: CASSLGQRRETDYGYTF. The CDR3, as DNA: TGTGCCAGCAGCCTGGGACAGAGGCGAGAGACCGACTATGGCTACACCTTC.

This clone was seen many times. The gene calls are TRBV5-1 and TRBJ2-1; 10 nucleotides match TRBD2. J was trimmed by 6 bases and V by 2 bases; bases with no gene match: 5. Germline-derived CDR1 and CDR2 are SGHRS and YFSETQ. The CDR3 is 15 residues long. This chain's CDR3 is CASSLASGGSNEQFF. In nucleotides, the CDR3 is TGCGCCAGCAGCTTAGCTAGCGGGGGAAGCAATGAGCAGTTCTTC.

The sample holds a few counts of this clone. DNA of the CDR3: TGTGCCAGCAGTGAGGGGGAGGGCCCAGATACGCAGTATTTT. This translates into CASSEGEGPDTQYF. This chain connects TRBV2 to TRBJ2-3, with 7 bases lining up with TRBD2. This CDR3 is 14 amino acids long. The germline gives CDR1 SNHLY, CDR2 FYNNEI. The J segment lost 4 bases and the V segment lost 3 bases, leaving 4 bases of the junction unmatched.